The 32 T cell receptor beta chains below all came from one sample that was sequenced in a study of T cell responses to AZD1222 COVID-19 vaccine. Profiled with immunoSEQ multiplex PCR; TCRdb holds only in-frame clones, not every one. The data show about 150,000 clones, around nine tenths seen once. This material consisted of peripheral blood, taken on day 0 of AZD1222 vaccination. Every receptor here comes from an adult in good health.

The chain recombines TRBV6-5 with TRBJ2-3; 10 bases are shared with TRBD2. CDR3 length: 15 amino acids. Germline values: CDR1 MNHEY, CDR2 SVGAGI. The V gene end was trimmed by 5 bases and the J gene end by 1 base; junction bases not matched to a gene: 3. The CDR3 loop is CASSHGTSGTDTQYF. The DNA of the CDR3 is TGTGCCAGCAGTCACGGGACTAGCGGCACAGATACGCAGTATTTT.

The V and J genes are TRBV12-3 or TRBV12-4 and TRBJ1-5; unclear D gene. There are 13 residues in the CDR3. V shed 5 bases and J shed 8 bases, with 13 bases lying between them. The CDR3 is CASSQSPREPQHF. The CDR3 DNA sequence: TGTGCCAGCAGTCAATCCCCTAGGGAGCCCCAGCATTTT.

This chain connects TRBV6-2 or TRBV6-3 to TRBJ2-7; 12 bases match TRBD2. The CDR3 is 16 residues long. Germline loops: CDR1 MNHEY, CDR2 SVGEGT. Trimming cost V 0 bases and J 4 bases; bases outside gene matches: 4. CDR3 nucleotide sequence: TGTGCCAGCAGTTACTCTCGGACTAGCGGGACGTACGAGCAGTACTTC. It is translated as CASSYSRTSGTYEQYF.

The J gene is TRBJ1-6, the V gene TRBV7-8; the match to TRBD1 covers 11 bases. The germline V gene has CDR1 SGHVS and CDR2 FQNEAQ. The CDR3 has 15 amino acids. The V and J ends lost 0 bases and 9 bases, in that order; junction bases with no gene match: 1. The CDR3 DNA reads TGTGCCAGCAGCTTAGCAGGGACAGGGGGTTCACCCCTCCACTTT. It encodes CASSLAGTGGSPLHF. Using reference TRBV7-8 and TRBJ1-6 for the parts outside the CDR3, the full variable domain is GAGVSQSPRYKVAKRGQDVALRCDPISGHVSLFWYQQALGQGPEFLTYFQNEAQLDKSGLPSDRFFAERPEGSVSTLKIQRTQQEDSAVYLCASSLAGTGGSPLHFGNGTRLTVT.

This sequence joins TRBV14 and TRBJ2-7; 11 nucleotides line up with TRBD2. Germline CDR1 and CDR2: SGHDN and FVKESK. With 4 bases clipped from V and 7 bases from J, the junction kept 6 bases outside the gene matches. This CDR3 region has 14 residues. The CDR3 coding sequence is TGTGCCAGCAGCCCGACACTAGCGGGAGAGGAGCAGTACTTC. This encodes CASSPTLAGEEQYF.

The count of this clone is one. V is TRBV5-3 and J is TRBJ2-7; TRBD1 matches at 7 bases. TRBV5-3 is filed as an ORF, its function uncertain. There are 18 residues in the CDR3. V trimming: 4 bases; J trimming: 2 bases; junction bases outside the gene matches: 18. CDR3 residues: CARSADRDRIFLTYEQYF. CDR3 coding DNA: TGTGCCAGAAGCGCAGACCGGGACAGAATTTTTCTGACCTACGAGCAGTACTTC.

The chain recombines TRBV28 with TRBJ1-5; 8 positions match TRBD1. V gave up 7 bases and J gave up 0 bases; unmatched junction bases: 23. Per germline, CDR1 MDHEN and CDR2 SYDVKM. The CDR3 has 21 residues. The CDR3 protein is CASTYTHRTGKRGYSNQPQHF. CDR3 nucleotide sequence: TGTGCCAGCACCTACACCCATAGGACAGGGAAGAGGGGATATAGCAATCAGCCCCAGCATTTT.

In nucleotides, the CDR3 is TGCGCCAGCAGCCAAGTCTTCAGGGGCGGTGAAAAACTGTTTTTT. Its protein is CASSQVFRGGEKLFF. The rearrangement uses TRBV4-1 and TRBJ1-4, with a weak D call TRBD1 (6 bases). In germline, CDR1 is MGHRA, CDR2 YSYEKL. The CDR3 totals 15 residues. V was pared by 1 base and J by 7 bases, with 13 bases between.

The rearrangement joins TRBV27 to TRBJ2-7, with 7 bases fitting TRBD2. The germline V gene encodes CDR1 MNHEY and CDR2 SMNVEV (reference sequence). CDR3 length: 13 amino acids. V dropped 6 bases and J dropped 2; count of bases not matched to a gene: 4. The DNA of the CDR3 is TGTGCCAGCAGCCTTACTAGCGCCTACGAGCAGTACTTC. Translated: CASSLTSAYEQYF.

This chain links TRBV18 with TRBJ2-2; TRBD2 aligns across 9 bases. This CDR3 spans 17 amino acids. CDR1 and CDR2 (germline): KGHSH, LQKENI. Unmatched junction bases numbered 6, after V lost 2 bases and J lost 2 bases. CDR3 sequence (DNA): TGTGCCAGCTCACCATCAGCTAGCGGGATAAACACCGGGGAGCTGTTTTTT. Amino acids: CASSPSASGINTGELFF.

The genes are TRBV18 and TRBJ1-5; no definite D call. Germline CDR1 is KGHSH and CDR2 is LQKENI. This CDR3 is 14 amino acids long. Trimming left V 5 bases short and J 6 bases short, with 14 bases between. The CDR3 spells CASSKQEGFQPQHF. In DNA form, the CDR3 reads TGTGCCAGCTCAAAACAAGAGGGTTTTCAGCCCCAGCATTTT.

This clone was seen only once. V usage is TRBV25-1 and J usage is TRBJ2-2, with D perhaps matching TRBD1 (6 bases). The CDR3 extends over 16 amino acids. CDR1 and CDR2 from the germline V gene are MGHDK and SYGVNS. The V end was cut by 5 bases, the J end by 3 bases, with 16 bases between. The CDR3 DNA reads TGTGCCAGCAGTTCATTAAGACAGGCGGACACCGGGGAGCTGTTTTTT. It encodes CASSSLRQADTGELFF.

V usage is TRBV12-3 or TRBV12-4 and J usage is TRBJ1-1; the D is unclear. Trimming pared 6 bases from V and 6 bases from J, leaving 14 bases between. This CDR3 region has 13 residues. The CDR3 reads CASSLGERPEAFF. CDR3 bases: TGTGCCAGCAGCCTGGGAGAGAGACCTGAAGCTTTCTTT.

This chain uses TRBV20-1 with TRBJ2-2; no clear D. Germline V gives CDR1 DFQATT, CDR2 SNEGSKA (reference sequence). Trimming left V 3 bases short and J 4 bases short, with 12 bases between. This CDR3 comprises 14 residues. The CDR3 nucleotides read TGCAGTGCTAGTCGGAGCGCCGGCACCGGGGAGCTGTTTTTT. Protein sequence: CSASRSAGTGELFF.

The V and J genes are TRBV6-6 and TRBJ2-7; perhaps TRBD2 as D (6 bases). The CDR3 length is 16 residues. V was pared by 5 bases and J by 0 bases, with 17 bases between. Germline V CDR1 and CDR2: MNHNY, SVGAGI (reference sequence). The CDR3 nucleotides are TGTGCCAGCAGTACACCCCGCGGGACGGGCTCCTACGAGCAGTACTTC. Residues: CASSTPRGTGSYEQYF.

The chain links TRBV2 to TRBJ2-1; 8 nucleotides line up with TRBD2. V lost 8 bases to trimming and J lost 1 base; unmatched junction nucleotides: 10. The germline gives CDR1 SNHLY, CDR2 FYNNEI. This CDR3 region has 16 residues. The CDR3 bases are TGTGCCAGCGGGGACGGGACTAGGTCGTCCTACAATGAGCAGTTCTTC. It encodes CASGDGTRSSYNEQFF.

V and J are TRBV28 and TRBJ2-7; TRBD1 might be the D (5 bases). This CDR3 contains 17 residues. CDR1 and CDR2 from the germline V gene are MDHEN and SYDVKM. V lost 6 bases and J lost 4, with 25 bases in between. The CDR3 coding sequence is TGTGCCAGCAGCTACTCCGGACCTGGACAAGGTGGGTACGAGCAGTACTTC. Protein product: CASSYSGPGQGGYEQYF.

The CDR3 DNA follows: TGTGCCAGCAGCTCCACTAGCGGGGGGACCTGGAACACCGGGGAGCTGTTTTTT. Its translation is CASSSTSGGTWNTGELFF. The chain employs TRBV7-4 and TRBJ2-2, with 12 bases fitting TRBD2. The junction had 7 bases not matched to a gene; V was cut back by 4 bases and J by 1 base. Germline CDR1 and CDR2: SGHVT and SQSDAQ. The CDR3 extends over 18 amino acids.

This sequence joins TRBV2 and TRBJ2-2, with D perhaps matching TRBD1 (6 bases). Germline V CDR1 and CDR2: SNHLY, FYNNEI. This CDR3 contains 15 residues. Trimming pared 4 bases from V and 6 bases from J, leaving 15 bases between. CDR3 protein: CASSVWTEGAGELFF. The CDR3 DNA follows: TGTGCCAGCAGTGTATGGACAGAGGGTGCCGGGGAGCTGTTTTTT.

The V call is TRBV12-3 or TRBV12-4, the J call TRBJ2-7; D is ambiguous. The V end lost 4 bases, the J end lost 5 bases, and 9 bases lay between the germline ends. This CDR3 region has 12 residues. CDR3 nucleotides: TGTGCCAGCAGTTCATGGCGAGACGAGCAGTACTTC. Its translation: CASSSWRDEQYF.

For the CDR3, the DNA is TGCGCCAGCAGCTTGGGGGCTTCGGGTTTGTCCTACGAGCAGTACTTC. It yields the protein CASSLGASGLSYEQYF. The chain couples TRBV5-1 to TRBJ2-7; no clear D gene. Germline assignment: CDR1 SGHRS and CDR2 YFSETQ. CDR3 length: 16 amino acids. Trimming cost V 0 bases and J 1 base, with 14 bases left between them.

J is TRBJ1-2 and V is TRBV5-6, with D tentatively TRBD1 (5 bases). The length of the CDR3 is 14 residues. Germline V lookup: CDR1 SGHDT, CDR2 YYEEEE. Trimming left V 4 bases short and J 2 bases short, with 12 bases between. Written as DNA, the CDR3 is TGTGCCAGCAGCCCTAACAGGTCGAACTATGGCTACACCTTC. This sequence encodes CASSPNRSNYGYTF. The complete variable domain, with remaining parts taken from reference TRBV5-6 and TRBJ1-2, reads DAGVTQSPTHLIKTRGQQVTLRCSPKSGHDTVSWYQQALGQGPQFIFQYYEEEERQRGNFPDRFSGHQFPNYSSELNVNALLLGDSALYLCASSPNRSNYGYTFGSGTRLTVV.

V is TRBV6-1 and J is TRBJ2-3; 12 nucleotides match TRBD2. This CDR3 has 15 amino acids. With 3 bases clipped from V and 6 bases from J, the junction kept 4 bases outside the gene matches. Germline-derived CDR1 and CDR2 are MNHNS and SASEGT. CDR3 amino acids: CASSETSGSSDTQYF. The DNA for the CDR3 is TGTGCCAGCAGTGAGACTAGCGGGAGTTCTGATACGCAGTATTTT.

The chain couples TRBV27 to TRBJ1-2, with D uncertain. CDR1 is MNHEY, CDR2 SMNVEV, per germline (reference sequence). Trimming removed 3 bases from V and 6 bases from J, with 11 bases in between. The CDR3 length is 13 residues. In DNA form, the CDR3 reads TGTGCCAGCAGTTTTCGGGGAAAGCATGGCTACACCTTC. Translation: CASSFRGKHGYTF.

This clone was observed a few times. The chain is built from TRBV4-1 and TRBJ1-3; D not resolved. CDR3 length equals 15 residues. CDR1 and CDR2 (germline): MGHRA, YSYEKL. V was trimmed by 0 bases and J by 1 base, leaving 7 bases between them. The CDR3 sequence is CASSQEQRSGNTIYF. As DNA, the CDR3 is TGCGCCAGCAGCCAAGAACAGAGATCTGGAAACACCATATATTTT.

This sequence joins TRBV5-1 and TRBJ2-3; 10 bases align to TRBD2. Per germline, CDR1 SGHRS and CDR2 YFSETQ. J lost 0 bases, V lost 9 bases, and 4 bases had no gene match. This CDR3 has 14 amino acids. As DNA, the CDR3 is TGCGCCACCTCGACTAGCGGGAGCACAGATACGCAGTATTTT. Its protein is CATSTSGSTDTQYF.

The chain has TRBV5-6 and TRBJ2-7; TRBD2 matches 7 bases. With V trimmed by 1 base and J by 2 bases, 12 bases remained unmatched. Germline-derived CDR1 and CDR2 are SGHDT and YYEEEE. The CDR3 loop spans 17 amino acids. The CDR3 bases are TGTGCCAGCAGCTTGATAGGCACACCTAGCGGCACCTACGAGCAGTACTTC. Protein sequence: CASSLIGTPSGTYEQYF.

The rearrangement links TRBV28 to TRBJ1-2, with TRBD1 identical over 10 bases. Germline V gene lookup returns CDR1 MDHEN and CDR2 SYDVKM. The CDR3 sequence is 14 residues long. Unmatched junction bases numbered 5, after V lost 6 bases and J lost 4 bases. This chain's CDR3 is CASRQGTGAYGYTF. DNA of the CDR3: TGTGCCAGCAGACAAGGGACAGGGGCCTATGGCTACACCTTC.

The chain joins TRBV7-8 to TRBJ1-5, with TRBD1 matching over 9 bases. V was clipped by 4 bases and J by 5 bases; unmatched bases: 6. The CDR3 runs to 15 residues. From germline, CDR1 is SGHVS and CDR2 FQNEAQ. The CDR3 DNA reads as TGTGCCAGCAGCTCGCGGGACAGGGTCTATCAGCCCCAGCATTTT. Its protein is CASSSRDRVYQPQHF.

CDR3 in DNA: TGCGCCAGCAGCTTTGACAGGGCCACTGAAGCTTTCTTT. Its protein product is CASSFDRATEAFF. The V call is TRBV5-1, the J call TRBJ1-1; TRBD1 aligns across 7 bases. V dropped 2 bases and J dropped 4; count of bases not matched to a gene: 2. Germline V CDR1 and CDR2: SGHRS, YFSETQ. This CDR3 is built from 13 residues.

The rearrangement links TRBV28 to TRBJ1-1; possible D gene TRBD1, 5 bases. The CDR3 spans 13 residues. The V and J ends lost 8 bases and 1 base respectively, with 11 bases between them. From germline, CDR1 is MDHEN and CDR2 SYDVKM. The CDR3 loop reads CASRRTWNTEAFF. The CDR3 coding sequence is TGTGCCAGCCGGAGGACATGGAACACTGAAGCTTTCTTT.

The chain is built from TRBV2 and TRBJ2-7, with D hard to call. The CDR3 is 15 amino acids. Germline V gene data show CDR1 as SNHLY and CDR2 as FYNNEI. The V end lost 0 bases, the J end lost 2 bases, and 11 bases lay between the germline ends. For the CDR3, the DNA is TGTGCCAGCAGTGAAGCGCCCACCCTCGCCTACGAGCAGTACTTC. Its protein is CASSEAPTLAYEQYF. Based on the CDR3 plus reference TRBV2 and TRBJ2-7, the full variable domain is EPEVTQTPSHQVTQMGQEVILRCVPISNHLYFYWYRQILGQKVEFLVSFYNNEISEKSEIFDDQFSVERPDGSNFTLKIRSTKLEDSAMYFCASSEAPTLAYEQYFGPGTRLTVT.